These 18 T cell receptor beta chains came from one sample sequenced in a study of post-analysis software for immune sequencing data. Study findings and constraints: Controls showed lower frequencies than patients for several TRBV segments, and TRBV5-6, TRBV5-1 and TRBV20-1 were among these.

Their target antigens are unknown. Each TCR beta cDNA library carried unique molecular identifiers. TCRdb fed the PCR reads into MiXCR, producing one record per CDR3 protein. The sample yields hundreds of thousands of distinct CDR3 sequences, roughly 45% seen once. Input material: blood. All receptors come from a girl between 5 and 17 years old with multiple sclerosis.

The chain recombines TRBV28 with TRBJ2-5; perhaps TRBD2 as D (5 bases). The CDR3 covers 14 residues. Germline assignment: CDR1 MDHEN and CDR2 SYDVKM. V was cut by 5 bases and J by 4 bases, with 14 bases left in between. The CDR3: CASSPDPEVETQYF. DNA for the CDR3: TGTGCCAGCAGTCCCGATCCGGAGGTAGAGACCCAGTACTTC.

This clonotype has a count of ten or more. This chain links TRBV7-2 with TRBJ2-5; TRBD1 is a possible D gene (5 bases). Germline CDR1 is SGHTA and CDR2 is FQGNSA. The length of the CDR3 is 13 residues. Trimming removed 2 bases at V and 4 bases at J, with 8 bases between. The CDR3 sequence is CASSLLGRETQYF. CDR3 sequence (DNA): TGTGCCAGCAGCTTATTGGGGCGAGAGACCCAGTACTTC.

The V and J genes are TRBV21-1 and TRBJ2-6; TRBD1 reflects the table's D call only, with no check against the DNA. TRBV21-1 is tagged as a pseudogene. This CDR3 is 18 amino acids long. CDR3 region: CASSNEHGGLPGANVLTF. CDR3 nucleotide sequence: TGTGCCAGCAGCAATGAGCACGGGGGGTTACCTGGGGCCAACGTCCTGACTTTC.

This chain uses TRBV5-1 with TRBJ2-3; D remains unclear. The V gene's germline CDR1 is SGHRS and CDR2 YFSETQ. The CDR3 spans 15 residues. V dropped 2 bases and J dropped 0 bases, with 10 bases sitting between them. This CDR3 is CASSLNGPSTDTQYF. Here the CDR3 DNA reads TGCGCCAGCAGCTTAAACGGACCTAGCACAGATACGCAGTATTTT.

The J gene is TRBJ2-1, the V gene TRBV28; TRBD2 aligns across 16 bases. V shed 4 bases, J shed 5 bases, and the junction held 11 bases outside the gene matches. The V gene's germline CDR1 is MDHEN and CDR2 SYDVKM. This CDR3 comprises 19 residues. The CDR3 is CASSWGLAGGPYIHNEQFF. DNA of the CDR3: TGTGCCAGCAGTTGGGGACTAGCGGGAGGGCCTTACATCCACAATGAGCAGTTCTTC.

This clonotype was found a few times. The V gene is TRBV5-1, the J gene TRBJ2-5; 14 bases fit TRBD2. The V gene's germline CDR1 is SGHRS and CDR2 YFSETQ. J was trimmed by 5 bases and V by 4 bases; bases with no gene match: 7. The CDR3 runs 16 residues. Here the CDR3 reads CASSPGLAGGLETQYF. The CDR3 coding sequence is TGCGCCAGCAGCCCCGGACTAGCGGGAGGATTGGAGACCCAGTACTTC.

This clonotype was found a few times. The CDR3: CASSQDTSGGETQYF. CDR3 sequence (DNA): TGCGCCAGCAGCCAAGATACCAGCGGTGGAGAGACCCAGTACTTC. This chain joins TRBV4-1 and TRBJ2-7; D perhaps matches TRBD2 (5 bases). The DNA end favors TRBJ2-5, so the J call may be wrong. Looked up from germline, CDR1 is MGHRA and CDR2 is YSYEKL. There are 15 residues in the CDR3.

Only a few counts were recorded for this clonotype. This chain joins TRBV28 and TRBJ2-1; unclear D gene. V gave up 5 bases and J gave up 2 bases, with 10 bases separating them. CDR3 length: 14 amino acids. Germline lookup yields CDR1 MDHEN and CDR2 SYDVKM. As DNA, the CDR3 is TGTGCCAGCAGTCCCTTGGATGCCTACAATGAGCAGTTCTTC. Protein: CASSPLDAYNEQFF.

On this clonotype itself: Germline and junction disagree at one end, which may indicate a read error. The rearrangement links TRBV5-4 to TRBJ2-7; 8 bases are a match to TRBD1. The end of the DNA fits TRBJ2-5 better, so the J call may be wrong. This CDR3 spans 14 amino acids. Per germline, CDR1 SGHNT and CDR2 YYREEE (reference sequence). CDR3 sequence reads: CASSSYRQGETQYF. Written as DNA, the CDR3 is TGTGCCAGTAGCTCATACAGACAGGGGGAGACCCAGTACTTC.

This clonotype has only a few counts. CDR3 protein: CASSKEGSSYNEQFF. CDR3 coding DNA: TGTGCCAGCAGCAAGGAGGGAAGCTCCTACAATGAGCAGTTCTTC. The rearrangement uses TRBV7-3 and TRBJ2-1; D is perhaps TRBD2 (6 bases). In germline, CDR1 is SGHTA, CDR2 FQGTGA. The CDR3 is 15 amino acids. Trimming removed 5 bases at V and 0 bases at J, with 11 bases between.

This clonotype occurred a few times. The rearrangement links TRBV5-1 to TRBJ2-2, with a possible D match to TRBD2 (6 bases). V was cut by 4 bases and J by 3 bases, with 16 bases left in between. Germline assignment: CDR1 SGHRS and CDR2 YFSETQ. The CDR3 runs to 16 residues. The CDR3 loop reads CASSQWTIQHTGELFF. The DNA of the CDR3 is TGCGCCAGCAGCCAATGGACTATACAGCACACCGGGGAGCTGTTTTTT.

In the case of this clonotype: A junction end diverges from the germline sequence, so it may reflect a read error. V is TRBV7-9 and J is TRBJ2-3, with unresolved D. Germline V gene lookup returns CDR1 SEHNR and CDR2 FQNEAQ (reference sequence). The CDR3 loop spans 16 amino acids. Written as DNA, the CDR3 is TGTGCCAGCACCTTAACGACGGCATCTAGCACAGATACGCAGTATTTT. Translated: CASTLTTASSTDTQYF.

The CDR3: CASSQDKGLEQFF. The CDR3 nucleotides read TGTGCCAGCAGCCAAGATAAGGGACTTGAGCAGTTCTTC. The chain has TRBV3-1 and TRBJ2-1; tentative D call: TRBD2 (6 bases). The V gene's germline CDR1 is LGHDT and CDR2 YNNKEL (reference sequence). The CDR3 is 13 amino acids. The ends were cut back, 0 bases at V and 9 bases at J, with 9 bases in the middle.

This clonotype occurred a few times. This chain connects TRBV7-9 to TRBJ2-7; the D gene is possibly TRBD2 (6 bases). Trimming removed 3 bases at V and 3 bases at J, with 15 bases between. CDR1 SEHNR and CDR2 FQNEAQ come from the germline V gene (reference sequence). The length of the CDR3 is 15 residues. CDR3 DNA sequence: TGTGCCAGCAGCTTCCTGGAGGGGACCTTCTACGAGCAGTACTTC. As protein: CASSFLEGTFYEQYF.

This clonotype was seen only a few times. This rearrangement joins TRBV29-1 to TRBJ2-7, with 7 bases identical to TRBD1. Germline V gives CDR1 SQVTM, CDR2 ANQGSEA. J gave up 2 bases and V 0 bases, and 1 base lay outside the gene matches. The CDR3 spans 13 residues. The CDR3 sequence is CSVEEDRPYEQYF. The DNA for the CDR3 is TGCAGCGTTGAAGAGGACAGGCCCTACGAGCAGTACTTC.

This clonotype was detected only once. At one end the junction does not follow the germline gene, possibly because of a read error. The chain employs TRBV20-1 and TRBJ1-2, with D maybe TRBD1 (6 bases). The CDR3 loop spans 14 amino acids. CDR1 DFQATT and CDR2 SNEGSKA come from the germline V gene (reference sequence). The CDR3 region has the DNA TGCAGAGCTAGAACAGGGCCCCCTAACTATGGCTACACCTTC. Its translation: CRARTGPPNYGYTF.

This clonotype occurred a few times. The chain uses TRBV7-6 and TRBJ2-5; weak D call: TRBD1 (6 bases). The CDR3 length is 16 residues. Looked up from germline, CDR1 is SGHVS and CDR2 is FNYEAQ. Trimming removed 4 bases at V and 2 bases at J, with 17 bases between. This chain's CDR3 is CASSSVGGSEQETQYF. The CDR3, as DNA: TGTGCCAGCAGCTCGGTAGGGGGTAGCGAGCAAGAGACCCAGTACTTC. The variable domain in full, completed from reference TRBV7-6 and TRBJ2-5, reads GAGVSQSPRYKVTKRGQDVALRCDPISGHVSLYWYRQALGQGPEFLTYFNYEAQQDKSGLPNDRFSAERPEGSISTLTIQRTEQRDSAMYRCASSSVGGSEQETQYFGPGTRLLVL.

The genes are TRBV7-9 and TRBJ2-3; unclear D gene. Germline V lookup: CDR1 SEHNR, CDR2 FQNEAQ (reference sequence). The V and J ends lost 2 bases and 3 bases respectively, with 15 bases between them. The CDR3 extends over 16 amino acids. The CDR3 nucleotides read TGTGCCAGCAGCTTAACCGTGGGCGGCTCTACAGATACGCAGTATTTT. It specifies CASSLTVGGSTDTQYF.